This TCR beta chain was sequenced for a study of pediatric ulcerative colitis (dated by TCRdb to the late 2010s). Study-level background: Fewer than 10 ulcerative colitis patients had pancolitis and two had left-sided colitis, with histology consistent with ulcerative colitis in all. Nine newly diagnosed, treatment-naive pediatric ulcerative colitis patients and a few non-IBD control children each provided paired blood and rectal samples. The Pediatric Ulcerative Colitis Activity Index classified a couple of patients as having mild disease, several as having moderate disease and three as having acute severe colitis. Points the paper makes about the study in general: Only a handful of individuals were included in the healthy control group, which was small. For technical reasons, the blood samples of two patients yielded substantially fewer templates, so those samples were excluded from the blood-rectal overlap analysis. Because the repertoires came from total lymphocyte DNA, rare subsets such as regulatory T cells may have patterns that are not reflected. A couple of rectal CDR3 clonotypes were present in all ulcerative colitis patients and in none of the controls. Rectal repertoire features separated controls, mild-moderate and acute severe colitis patients; acute severe colitis showed reduced rectal diversity due to clonal expansions. Blood-derived T cells may have been included in the rectal pinch biopsies, particularly in patients with overt colitis. Significantly higher autologous blood-rectal clonal overlap was found in ulcerative colitis patients than in controls, which suggested increased T cell trafficking to inflamed tissue.

Concerning this clone itself: The target of this receptor is not known. Base quality data are lacking; no much larger clone is found one base away.

Through the immunoSEQ TRB Survey service, multiplex V and J primers were used to amplify rearranged CDR3 beta regions from genomic DNA. To keep sequencing depth the same across samples, survey-level depth of up to 500,000 reads per sample was applied. Libraries were purified and pooled, and sequencing was performed on Illumina technology. Regarding the original processing steps: Productive clonality, sample overlap, pairwise scatters, CDR3 beta length, V/D/J gene usage and productiveness were assessed with immunoSEQ online tools. Alongside Shannon and Simpson indices, calculated diversity was computed as the number of unique rearrangements divided by total templates, multiplied by 100. Principal component analysis was performed on Z-score normalized data with the R prcomp function and the ggbiplot package. Morisita's index was used to measure clonal overlap between blood and rectum within each subject. Imported from immuneACCESS, the table was reduced by TCRdb to in-frame sequences with V and J called. These copies leave out some clones; in studies compared against another copy, an unresolved V gene accounts for under half, and the cause of the remainder is not known. V and J calls and clone size follow that table, whereas D and trimming were derived from the DNA. In all, the sample holds about 35,000 clones, and roughly 77% of those were seen once. The top ten constitute 1.1% of the sample.

During colonoscopy, one to two pinch biopsies were obtained from the rectum for research. No immunosuppressive medication had been given to the ulcerative colitis patients before the diagnostic colonoscopy. Before DNA was isolated, the rectal biopsies underwent proteinase K digestion. The Wizard kit (Promega) was used to extract genomic DNA from both blood and intestinal samples. The CDR3 starts with the cysteine, ends with the phenylalanine, and has 15 residues. The DNA shown is the 45-base CDR3, in frame from base 1. From the germline V gene, CDR1 is SNHLY and CDR2 is FYNNEI. V lost 3 bases and J lost 2 bases, and the count of bases not matched to a germline gene is 6.

The V and J genes are TRBV2 and TRBJ2-7, with TRBD1 matching 8 junction bases. This receptor was taken from a boy aged 5-17 years with mild ulcerative colitis. Sequencing was performed on gut tissue. The DNA is as follows: TGTGCCAGCAGTGATGGGGACAGGTTACCCTACGAGCAGTACTTC. Its product reads: CASSDGDRLPYEQYF.